The rows below give T cell receptor beta chains drawn from one sample of a study of blood T cell repertoires in COVID-19. Assay: immunoSEQ multiplex PCR; the TCRdb copy retains only in-frame clones and omits some. This sample carries about 40,000 clones, roughly three quarters of them seen once, and the ten largest clones take 27%. Source material: peripheral blood. The receptors derive from a man older than 75 with acute or convalescent COVID-19. Both conserved end residues are part of each CDR3. A D gene is named only where the DNA matches it firmly.

>TRBV5-6|TRBJ1-6|TRBD1
CASSYNRGDSPLHF
>TRBV10-3|TRBJ2-2|TRBD1
CAVPGQGSGELFF
>TRBV28|TRBJ2-3|-
CASSYPRKLGTDTQYF
>TRBV15|TRBJ1-4|-
CATSRGQDSYEKLFF
>TRBV12-3/TRBV12-4|TRBJ1-4|-
CASGSTNEKLFF
>TRBV4-1|TRBJ2-7|TRBD2
CASSQEGTSGRQYF
>TRBV18|TRBJ2-2|-
CASSPPGKGGTGELFF
>TRBV5-5|TRBJ1-2|TRBD1
CASSARDRGYGYTF
>TRBV11-2|TRBJ2-1|TRBD2
CASSTSGSYNEQFF
>TRBV5-1|TRBJ2-3|TRBD2
CASSLAAGGPGTDTQYF
>TRBV10-3|TRBJ2-5|TRBD2
CAISSSGAEETQYF
>TRBV6-1|TRBJ1-1|-
CASSDGGITYF
>TRBV6-5|TRBJ1-3|TRBD1
CASSRTGVSGNTIYF
>TRBV2|TRBJ1-6|-
CASSEARNRVGLRHF
>TRBV29-1|TRBJ2-5|-
CSAGAPRVHRVVETQYF
>TRBV7-9|TRBJ2-1|-
CASSPYGRGSYNEQFF
>TRBV6-5|TRBJ2-7|-
CASSLSASYEQYF
>TRBV5-4|TRBJ1-2|-
CASSLDRVFFYGYTF
>TRBV5-6|TRBJ2-3|-
CASSPRPLLGTQYF
>TRBV5-5|TRBJ2-1|TRBD2
CASSWTSGYNEQFF
>TRBV3-1/TRBV3-2|TRBJ2-2|-
CASSQYIGRNTGELFF
>TRBV6-1|TRBJ1-2|-
CASSEGGGYTF
>TRBV6-5|TRBJ2-3|-
CASQGFRTDTQYF
>TRBV9|TRBJ2-3|TRBD2
CASGPGLGSGDTQYF
>TRBV24-1|TRBJ1-2|TRBD1
CATSDAGTGGYGYTF
>TRBV30|TRBJ1-1|TRBD1
CAWSHWGQGTEAFF
>TRBV20-1|TRBJ2-7|-
CSASAGGYEQYF
>TRBV6-5|TRBJ2-5|-
CASSLNRGGETQYF
>TRBV19|TRBJ2-3|TRBD2
CASTRTSGRTDTQYF
>TRBV27|TRBJ1-6|TRBD1
CASSQSRGLYNSPLHF
>TRBV13|TRBJ2-2|-
CASSLGGATGELFF
>TRBV11-2|TRBJ2-1|TRBD2
CASSSGLGSYNEQFF
>TRBV7-2|TRBJ1-2|-
CASSSPVLNYGYTF
>TRBV5-6|TRBJ2-3|TRBD2
CASSSRTSSTDTQYF
>TRBV28|TRBJ1-5|-
CASSRSGGTRKPQHF
>TRBV19|TRBJ2-3|-
CASSMSDKTDTQYF
>TRBV9|TRBJ2-2|TRBD1
CASSLRTGGSSGELFF
>TRBV7-9|TRBJ1-3|-
CASTSAGGAGWSSGNTIYF